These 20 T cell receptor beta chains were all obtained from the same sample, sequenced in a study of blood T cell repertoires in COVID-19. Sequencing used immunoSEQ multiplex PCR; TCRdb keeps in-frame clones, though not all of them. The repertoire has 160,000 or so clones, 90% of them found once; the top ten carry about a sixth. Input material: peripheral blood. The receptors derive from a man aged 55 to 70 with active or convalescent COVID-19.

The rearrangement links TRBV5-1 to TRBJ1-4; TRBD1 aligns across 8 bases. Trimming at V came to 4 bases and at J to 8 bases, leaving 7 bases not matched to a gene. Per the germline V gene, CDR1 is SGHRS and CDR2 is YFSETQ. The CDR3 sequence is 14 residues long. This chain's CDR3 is CASSLGQGPEKLFF. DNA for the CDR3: TGCGCCAGCAGCCTAGGACAGGGTCCCGAAAAACTGTTTTTT.

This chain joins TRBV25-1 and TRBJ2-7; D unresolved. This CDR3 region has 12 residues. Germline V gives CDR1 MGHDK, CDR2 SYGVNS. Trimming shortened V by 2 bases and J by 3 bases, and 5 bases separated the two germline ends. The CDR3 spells CASSENGYEQYF. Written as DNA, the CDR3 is TGTGCCAGCAGTGAAAACGGCTACGAGCAGTACTTC.

This CDR3 is CASSLGRGPEAFF. CDR3 DNA sequence: TGTGCCAGCAGCTTGGGCAGGGGGCCTGAAGCTTTCTTT. The gene calls are TRBV5-4 and TRBJ1-1; 8 positions agree with TRBD1. V lost 0 bases to trimming and J lost 6 bases; unmatched junction nucleotides: 1. Looked up from germline, CDR1 is SGHNT and CDR2 is YYREEE (reference sequence). The CDR3 is 13 residues long.

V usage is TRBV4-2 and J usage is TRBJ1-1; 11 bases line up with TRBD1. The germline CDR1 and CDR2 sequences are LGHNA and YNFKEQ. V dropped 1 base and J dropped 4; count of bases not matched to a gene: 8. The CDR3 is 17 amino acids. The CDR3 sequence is CASSQASGGQGVTEAFF. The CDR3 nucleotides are TGTGCCAGCAGCCAAGCTTCTGGGGGACAGGGGGTCACTGAAGCTTTCTTT.

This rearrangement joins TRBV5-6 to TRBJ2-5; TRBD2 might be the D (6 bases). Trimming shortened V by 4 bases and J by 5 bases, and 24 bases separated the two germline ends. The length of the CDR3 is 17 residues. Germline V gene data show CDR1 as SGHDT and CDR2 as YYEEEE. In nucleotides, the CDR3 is TGTGCCAGCAGCCGTTCGACTAGATTCTTCATTGGGGAGACCCAGTACTTC. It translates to CASSRSTRFFIGETQYF.

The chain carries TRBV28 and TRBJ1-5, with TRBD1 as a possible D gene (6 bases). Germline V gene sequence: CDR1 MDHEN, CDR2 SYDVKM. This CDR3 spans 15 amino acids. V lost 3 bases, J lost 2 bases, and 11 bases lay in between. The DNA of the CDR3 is TGTGCCAGCAGTTTTTCAGGGGCTGGCAATCAGCCCCAGCATTTT. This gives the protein CASSFSGAGNQPQHF.

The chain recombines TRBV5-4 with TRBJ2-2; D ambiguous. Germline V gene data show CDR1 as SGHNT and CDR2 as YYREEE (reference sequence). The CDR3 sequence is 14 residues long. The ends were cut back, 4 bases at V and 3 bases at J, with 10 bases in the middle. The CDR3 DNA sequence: TGTGCCAGCAGCCGCCTACTTGACACCGGGGAGCTGTTTTTT. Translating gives CASSRLLDTGELFF.

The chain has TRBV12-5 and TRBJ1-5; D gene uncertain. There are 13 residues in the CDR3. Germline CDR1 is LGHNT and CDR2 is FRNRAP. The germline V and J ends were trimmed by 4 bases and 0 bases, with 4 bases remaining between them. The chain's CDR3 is CASGSNSNQPQHF. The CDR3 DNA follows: TGTGCTAGTGGTTCTAATAGCAATCAGCCCCAGCATTTT.

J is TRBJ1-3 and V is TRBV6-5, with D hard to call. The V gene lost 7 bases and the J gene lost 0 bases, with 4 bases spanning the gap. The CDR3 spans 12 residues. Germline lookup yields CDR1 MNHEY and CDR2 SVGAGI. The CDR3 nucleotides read TGTGCCAGCATGAGCTCTGGAAACACCATATATTTT. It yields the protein CASMSSGNTIYF.

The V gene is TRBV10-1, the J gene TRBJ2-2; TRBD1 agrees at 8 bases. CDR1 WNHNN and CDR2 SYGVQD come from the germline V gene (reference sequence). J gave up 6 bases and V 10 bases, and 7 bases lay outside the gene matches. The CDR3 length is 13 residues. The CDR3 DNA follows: TGCGCCACCCGACAGGGGCGGTCCGGGGAGCTGTTTTTT. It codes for CATRQGRSGELFF.

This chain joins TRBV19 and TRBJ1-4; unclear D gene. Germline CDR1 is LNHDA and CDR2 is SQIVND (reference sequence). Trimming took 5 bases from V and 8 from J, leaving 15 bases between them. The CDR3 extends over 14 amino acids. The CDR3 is CASSGGLLGEKLFF. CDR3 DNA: TGTGCCAGTAGTGGCGGGCTTCTGGGAGAAAAACTGTTTTTT.

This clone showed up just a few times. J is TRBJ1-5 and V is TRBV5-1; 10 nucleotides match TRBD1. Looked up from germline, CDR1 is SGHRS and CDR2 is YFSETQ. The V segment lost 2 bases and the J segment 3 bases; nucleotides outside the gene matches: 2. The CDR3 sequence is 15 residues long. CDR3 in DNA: TGCGCCAGCAGCTTCGGGACAGGGGCCAATCAGCCCCAGCATTTT. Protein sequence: CASSFGTGANQPQHF.

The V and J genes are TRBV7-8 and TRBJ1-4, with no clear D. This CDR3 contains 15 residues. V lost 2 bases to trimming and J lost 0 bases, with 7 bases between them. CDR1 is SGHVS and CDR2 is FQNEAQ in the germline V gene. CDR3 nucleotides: TGTGCCAGCAGCTTATTTTCGGCAACTAATGAAAAACTGTTTTTT. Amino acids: CASSLFSATNEKLFF.

CDR3 coding DNA: TGCAGTGCTCGTGGGGCTAGCGGGGGCGTAAGCACAGATACGCAGTATTTT. It codes for CSARGASGGVSTDTQYF. The chain carries TRBV20-1 and TRBJ2-3, with 10 bases aligning to TRBD2. The germline V gene encodes CDR1 DFQATT and CDR2 SNEGSKA (reference sequence). V shed 5 bases and J 0 bases; nucleotides not matched to a gene: 11. This CDR3 is 17 amino acids long.

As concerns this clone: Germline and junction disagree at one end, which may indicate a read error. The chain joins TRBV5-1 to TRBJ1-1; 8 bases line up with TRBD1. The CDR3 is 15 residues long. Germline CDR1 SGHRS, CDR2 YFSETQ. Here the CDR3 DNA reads TGCGCCAGCAGAGACAGGGGTATTTTGAAAACTGAAGCTTTCTTT. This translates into CASRDRGILKTEAFF.

CDR3: CAISARGGSSYNEQFF. As DNA, the CDR3 is TGTGCCATCAGTGCCAGGGGCGGGAGCTCCTACAATGAGCAGTTCTTC. The V gene is TRBV10-3, the J gene TRBJ2-1, with D possibly TRBD2 on 7 matching bases. Germline lookup yields CDR1 ENHRY and CDR2 SYGVKD. The CDR3 spans 16 residues. With 4 bases removed from V and 0 bases from J, the gap between germline ends came to 13 bases.

CDR3 bases: TGTGCCAGCAGCCTAAACCGGGATTCCTACGAGCAGTACTTC. It encodes CASSLNRDSYEQYF. This sequence joins TRBV3-1 (or the pseudogene TRBV3-2) and TRBJ2-7; TRBD2 is a possible D gene (5 bases). V dropped 4 bases and J dropped 1 base, with 11 bases sitting between them. The CDR3 length is 14 residues. Germline CDR1 is LGHDT and CDR2 is YNNKEL (reference sequence).

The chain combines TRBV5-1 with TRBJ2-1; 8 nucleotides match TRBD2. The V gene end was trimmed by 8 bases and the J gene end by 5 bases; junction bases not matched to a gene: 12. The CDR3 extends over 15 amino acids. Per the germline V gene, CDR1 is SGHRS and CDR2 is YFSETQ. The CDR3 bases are TGCGCCAGTATGGTAATTCCGGGACTAGACAATGAGCAGTTCTTC. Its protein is CASMVIPGLDNEQFF.

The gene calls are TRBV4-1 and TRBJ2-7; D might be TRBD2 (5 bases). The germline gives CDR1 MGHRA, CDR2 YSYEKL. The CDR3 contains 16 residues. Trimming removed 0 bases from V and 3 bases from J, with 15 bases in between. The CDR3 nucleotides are TGCGCCAGCAGCCAAGATCCTGGACTTTCTATCTACGAGCAGTACTTC. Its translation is CASSQDPGLSIYEQYF.

The CDR3 DNA sequence: TGTGCCAGCAGCGATCAGGGTCACCACGAGCAGTACTTC. It is translated as CASSDQGHHEQYF. V usage is TRBV9 and J usage is TRBJ2-7, with a possible D match to TRBD1 (5 bases). With 3 bases removed from V and 5 bases from J, the gap between germline ends came to 12 bases. This CDR3 is 13 amino acids long. Germline-derived CDR1 and CDR2 are SGDLS and YYNGEE.